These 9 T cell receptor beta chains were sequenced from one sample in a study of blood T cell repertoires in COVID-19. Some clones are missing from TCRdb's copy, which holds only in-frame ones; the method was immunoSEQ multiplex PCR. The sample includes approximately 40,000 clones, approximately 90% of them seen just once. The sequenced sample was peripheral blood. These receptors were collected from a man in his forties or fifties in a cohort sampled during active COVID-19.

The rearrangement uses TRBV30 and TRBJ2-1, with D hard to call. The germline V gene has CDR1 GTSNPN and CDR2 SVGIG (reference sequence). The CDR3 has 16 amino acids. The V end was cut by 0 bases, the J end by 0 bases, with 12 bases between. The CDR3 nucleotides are TGTGCCTGGAGTGTACAGTTCGGTAGCTCCTACAATGAGCAGTTCTTC. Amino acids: CAWSVQFGSSYNEQFF.

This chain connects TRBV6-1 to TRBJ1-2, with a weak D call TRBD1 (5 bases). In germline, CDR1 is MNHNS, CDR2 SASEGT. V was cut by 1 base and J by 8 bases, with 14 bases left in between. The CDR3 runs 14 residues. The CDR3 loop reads CASSEEWGTAGYTF. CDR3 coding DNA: TGTGCCAGCAGTGAAGAATGGGGCACGGCCGGCTACACCTTC.

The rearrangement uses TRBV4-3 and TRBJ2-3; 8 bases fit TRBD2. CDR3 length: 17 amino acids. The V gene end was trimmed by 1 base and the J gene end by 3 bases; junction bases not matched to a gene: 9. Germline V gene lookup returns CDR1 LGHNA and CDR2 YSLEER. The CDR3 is CASSQGRVLAGTDTQYF. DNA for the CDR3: TGCGCCAGCAGCCAAGGGAGGGTCTTAGCGGGGACAGATACGCAGTATTTT.

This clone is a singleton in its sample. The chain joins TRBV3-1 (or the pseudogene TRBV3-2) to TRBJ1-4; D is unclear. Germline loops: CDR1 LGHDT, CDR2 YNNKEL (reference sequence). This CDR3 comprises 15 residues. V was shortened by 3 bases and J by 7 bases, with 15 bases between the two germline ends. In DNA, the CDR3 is TGTGCCAGCAGCCAGAACATCGGGTTGGGTGAAAAACTGTTTTTT. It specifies CASSQNIGLGEKLFF.

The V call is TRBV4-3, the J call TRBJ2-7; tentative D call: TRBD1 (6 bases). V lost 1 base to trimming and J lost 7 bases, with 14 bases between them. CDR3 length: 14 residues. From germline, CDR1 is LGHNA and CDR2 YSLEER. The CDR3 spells CASSQADRHFEQYF. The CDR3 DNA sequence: TGCGCCAGCAGCCAAGCCGACAGGCACTTTGAGCAGTACTTC.

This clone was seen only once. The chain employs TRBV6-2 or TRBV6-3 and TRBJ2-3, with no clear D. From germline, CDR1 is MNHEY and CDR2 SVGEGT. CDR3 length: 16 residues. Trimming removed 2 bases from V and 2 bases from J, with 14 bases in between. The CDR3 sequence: CASSYEAEVPTDTQYF. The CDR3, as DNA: TGTGCCAGCAGTTACGAGGCGGAAGTCCCCACAGATACGCAGTATTTT.

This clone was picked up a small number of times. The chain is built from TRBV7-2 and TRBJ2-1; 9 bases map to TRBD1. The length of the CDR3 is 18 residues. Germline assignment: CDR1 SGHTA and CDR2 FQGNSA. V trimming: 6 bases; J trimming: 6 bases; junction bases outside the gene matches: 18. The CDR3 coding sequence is TGTGCCAGCAGTTCACGACTTTATTATGGGACAGGGATCAATGAGCAGTTCTTC. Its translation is CASSSRLYYGTGINEQFF.

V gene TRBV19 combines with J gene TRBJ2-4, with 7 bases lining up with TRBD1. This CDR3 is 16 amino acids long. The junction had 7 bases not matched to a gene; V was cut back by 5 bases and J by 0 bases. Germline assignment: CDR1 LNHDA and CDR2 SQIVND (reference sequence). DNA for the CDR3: TGTGCCAGTAGTGAACCGGGACAGCTAGCCAAAAACATTCAGTACTTC. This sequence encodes CASSEPGQLAKNIQYF.

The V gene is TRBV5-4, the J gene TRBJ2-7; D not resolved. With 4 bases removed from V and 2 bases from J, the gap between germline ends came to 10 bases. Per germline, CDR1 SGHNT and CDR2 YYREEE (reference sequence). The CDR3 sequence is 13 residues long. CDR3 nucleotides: TGTGCCAGCAGCCCAGCGCCGGCCTACGAGCAGTACGTC. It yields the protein CASSPAPAYEQYV.